These T cell receptor beta chains were read from a single sample in a study of T cell responses to AZD1222 COVID-19 vaccine. The data were produced by immunoSEQ multiplex PCR, yet TCRdb's version contains in-frame clones alone and is incomplete. The data hold 90,000 or so clones, with 80% to 90% observed a single time. This material consisted of peripheral blood, taken on day 0 of AZD1222 vaccination. The source is an adult in good health. CDR3s include the opening cysteine and the closing phenylalanine or tryptophan. A D gene is named only where the DNA matches it firmly. Some rows mark clone size as missing; the rest say once, few, many or name a class of expanded clone.

size,V,J,D,DNA,CDR3
-,TRBV28,TRBJ1-1,TRBD1,TGTGCCAGCAGCCCCCTAGGGGACAGGGTGGCTGAAGCTTTCTTT,CASSPLGDRVAEAFF
-,TRBV19,TRBJ1-3,TRBD1,TGTGCCAGTCGTGGACAGGATTCAACTAGAAACACCATATATTTT,CASRGQDSTRNTIYF
-,TRBV5-1,TRBJ2-3,TRBD1,TGCGCCAGCAGCTTGGGGACAGGGGGCACAGATACGCAGTATTTT,CASSLGTGGTDTQYF
-,TRBV28,TRBJ1-2,TRBD1,TGTGCCAGCAGTTCCGACCAGGGGGCCTTCTATGGCTACACCTTC,CASSSDQGAFYGYTF
-,TRBV27,TRBJ1-1,TRBD1,TGTGCCAGCAGGCTGACAGGGGGAACTGAAGCTTTCTTT,CASRLTGGTEAFF
-,TRBV19,TRBJ2-7,TRBD2,TGTGCCAGTAGTACAACTAGCGGGAGATACGAGCAGTACTTC,CASSTTSGRYEQYF
-,TRBV23-1,TRBJ1-3,-,TGCGCCAGCAGTCAATCGGGGGAGCGATGGACGGAAACCCTCTGGAGGAACACCATATATTTT,CASSQSGERWTETLWRNTIYF
-,TRBV19,TRBJ2-7,TRBD2,TGTGCCAGTAGTAGGCGACTAGCGGGAGATTCCTACGAGCAGTACTTC,CASSRRLAGDSYEQYF
few,TRBV5-1,TRBJ1-5,-,TGCGCCAGCAGCTTGGAAGGTCAGCCCCAGCATTTT,CASSLEGQPQHF
once,TRBV7-3,TRBJ1-1,TRBD1,TGTGCCAGCAGCCCCTCGGGACAGGCTCCGAACACTGAAGCTTTCTTT,CASSPSGQAPNTEAFF
-,TRBV9,TRBJ2-1,-,TGTGCCAGCAGCCCAGGCAGCGACAATGAGCAGTTCTTC,CASSPGSDNEQFF
-,TRBV7-9,TRBJ1-4,TRBD1,TGTGCCAGCAGCCCGAGGGGGCCAACTAATGAAAAACTGTTTTTT,CASSPRGPTNEKLFF
-,TRBV28,TRBJ2-3,-,TGTGCCAGCAGCCTTGGGAGTGCGGGTACGCAGTATTTT,CASSLGSAGTQYF
-,TRBV21-1,TRBJ1-2,-,TGTGCCAGCAGCAAGAGGGGTCGGGACAACCTTAACTATGGCTACACCTTC,CASSKRGRDNLNYGYTF
once,TRBV27,TRBJ1-4,-,TGTGCCAGCAGTTTATCACCAGGGAACGAAAAACTGTTTTTT,CASSLSPGNEKLFF
-,TRBV5-8,TRBJ1-4,-,TGTGCCAGCAGCTCGAACAGGGTCCGTGAAAAACTGTTTTTT,CASSSNRVREKLFF
-,TRBV7-2,TRBJ1-5,-,TGTGCCAGCAGCTTAGTGACGGGTAGCAATCAGCCCCAGCATTTT,CASSLVTGSNQPQHF
-,TRBV28,TRBJ1-2,-,TGTGCCAGCAAGAAGGCTAACTATGGCTACACCTTC,CASKKANYGYTF
-,TRBV6-1,TRBJ1-5,TRBD1,TGTGCCAGCAGGGCCTCTGACAGGGGAAATCAGCCCCAGCATTTT,CASRASDRGNQPQHF
-,TRBV7-4,TRBJ2-1,-,TGTGCCAGCAGCTTACGCTTTTTCGAGCAGTTCTTC,CASSLRFFEQFF
-,TRBV28,TRBJ1-2,TRBD1,TGTGCCAGCAGTCCCCCCACGACAGGGGGCTATGGCTACACCTTC,CASSPPTTGGYGYTF
-,TRBV24-1,TRBJ1-1,-,TGTGCCACCAGTGATTCTGGGATTCTCCCTGAAGCTTTCTTT,CATSDSGILPEAFF
-,TRBV12-3/TRBV12-4,TRBJ1-1,TRBD1,TGTGCCAGCAGCAATCCAGGGGGCACTGAAGCTTTCTTT,CASSNPGGTEAFF
-,TRBV19,TRBJ2-7,-,TGTGCCAGTAGTAAGCCAACAGGGTACGAGCAGTACTTC,CASSKPTGYEQYF
-,TRBV25-1,TRBJ2-2,-,TGTGCCAGCAGTCAACAGGGATCGAGCACCGGGGAGCTGTTTTTT,CASSQQGSSTGELFF
-,TRBV19,TRBJ2-7,-,TGTGCCAGTAGTATAAACCCCTCCACGGGAGAGCAGTACTTC,CASSINPSTGEQYF
-,TRBV19,TRBJ1-4,-,TGTGCCAGTAGTAGAGGACAGTCTAATGAAAAACTGTTTTTT,CASSRGQSNEKLFF
-,TRBV12-5,TRBJ2-3,-,TGTGCTAGTGGTGGGGGACGGGCTTTCACAGATACGCAGTATTTT,CASGGGRAFTDTQYF
-,TRBV7-2,TRBJ1-2,-,TGTGCCAGCAGCTTAGCGCAGGAGTTAGACCGTCGCGGCTATGGCTACACCTTC,CASSLAQELDRRGYGYTF